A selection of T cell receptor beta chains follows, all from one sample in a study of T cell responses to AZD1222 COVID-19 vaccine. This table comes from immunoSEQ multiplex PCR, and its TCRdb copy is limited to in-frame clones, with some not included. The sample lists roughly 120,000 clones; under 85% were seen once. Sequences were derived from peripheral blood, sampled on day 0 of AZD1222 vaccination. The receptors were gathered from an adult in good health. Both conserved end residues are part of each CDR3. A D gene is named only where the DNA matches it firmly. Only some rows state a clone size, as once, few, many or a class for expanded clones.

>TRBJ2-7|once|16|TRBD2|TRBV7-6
TGTGCCAGCAGCTTAGCTACGCAGGGAGGGGTCTACGAGCAGTACTTC
CASSLATQGGVYEQYF
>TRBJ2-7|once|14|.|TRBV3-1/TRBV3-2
TGTGCCAGCAGCCAGGGCCCGAGAGTCCCCGAGCAGTACTTC
CASSQGPRVPEQYF
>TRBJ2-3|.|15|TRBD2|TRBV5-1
TGCGCCAGCAGCCCGGGACTAGCGGGCGCTAATACGCAGTATTTT
CASSPGLAGANTQYF
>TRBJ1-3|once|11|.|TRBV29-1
TGCAGCGTTGAGGGTAGAAACACCATATATTTT
CSVEGRNTIYF
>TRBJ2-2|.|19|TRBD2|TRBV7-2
TGTGCCAGCAGCTTATTGAGGCTAGCGGGGCACCCGAACACCGGGGAGCTGTTTTTT
CASSLLRLAGHPNTGELFF
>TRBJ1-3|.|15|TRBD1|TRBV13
TGTGCCAGCAGCTTGGGGACAGGCTCTGGAAACACCATATATTTT
CASSLGTGSGNTIYF
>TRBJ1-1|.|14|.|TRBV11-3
TGTGCCAGCAGCTTACTGGGGAGAGTCACTGAAGCTTTCTTT
CASSLLGRVTEAFF
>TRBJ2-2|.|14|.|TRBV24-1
TGTGCCACCAGTCCTCAGGGGAGGGCCGGGGAGCTGTTTTTT
CATSPQGRAGELFF
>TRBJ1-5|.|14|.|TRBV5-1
TGCGCCAGCAGCTTGGAGGGCCGAGGCCAGCCCCAGCATTTT
CASSLEGRGQPQHF
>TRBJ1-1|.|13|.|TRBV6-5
TGTGCCAGCAGGGACCTCTGGGGCACTGAAGCTTTCTTT
CASRDLWGTEAFF
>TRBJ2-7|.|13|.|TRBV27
TGTGCCAGCAGTATCGGGCCAACCCACGAGCAGTACTTC
CASSIGPTHEQYF
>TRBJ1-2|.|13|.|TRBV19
TGTGCCAGTAGTAGAGGCGGGAAAGGTGGCTACACCTTC
CASSRGGKGGYTF
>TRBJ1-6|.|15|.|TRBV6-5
TGTGCCAGCAGTTACTCCGGGTCCCTTAATTCACCCCTCCACTTT
CASSYSGSLNSPLHF
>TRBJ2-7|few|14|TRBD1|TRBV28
TGTGCCAGCAGTTTGGTGGGACAGGGGTTCGAGCAGTACTTC
CASSLVGQGFEQYF
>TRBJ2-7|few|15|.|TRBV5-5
TGTGCCAGCAGCCCCGGAAAATCAGTTGCCAACGAGCAGTACTTC
CASSPGKSVANEQYF
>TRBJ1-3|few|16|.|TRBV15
TGTGCCACCAGCGCCCGAATGAGGGGTTCTGGAAACACCATATATTTT
CATSARMRGSGNTIYF
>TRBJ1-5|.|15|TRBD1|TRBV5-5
TGTGCCAGCAGCGGCGGGACAGCTAACAATCAGCCCCAGCATTTT
CASSGGTANNQPQHF
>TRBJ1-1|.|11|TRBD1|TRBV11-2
TGTGCCAGCAGCCACGACAGGGGTGCTTTCTTT
CASSHDRGAFF
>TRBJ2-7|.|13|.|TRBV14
TGTGCCAGCAGCCAAGGACAGCTCTACGAGCAGTACTTC
CASSQGQLYEQYF
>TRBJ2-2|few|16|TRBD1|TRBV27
TGTGCCAGCAGTGGGAGGACAGGGCGATACGGCGGGGAGCTGTTTTTT
CASSGRTGRYGGELFF
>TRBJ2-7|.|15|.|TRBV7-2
TGTGCCAGCAGCTTGACGGGGCCAAAATCCTACGAGCAGTACTTC
CASSLTGPKSYEQYF
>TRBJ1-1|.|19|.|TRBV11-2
TGTGCCAGCAGCCGCCGCTGGGCCGTGACTTCCCAAACGAACACTGAAGCTTTCTTT
CASSRRWAVTSQTNTEAFF
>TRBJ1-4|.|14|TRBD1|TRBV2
TGTGCCAGCAGTGGAAGACAGGGAGGAGAAAAACTGTTTTTT
CASSGRQGGEKLFF
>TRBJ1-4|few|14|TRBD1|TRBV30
TGTGCCTGGAGTGGGGGACAGCCTAATGAAAAACTGTTTTTT
CAWSGGQPNEKLFF
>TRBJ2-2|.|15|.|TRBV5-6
TGTGCCAGCAGCTACGGGCAGGGATCCACCGGGGAGCTGTTTTTT
CASSYGQGSTGELFF
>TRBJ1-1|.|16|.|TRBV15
TGTGCCACCAGTATAGCCCCGGGACTTCTTGGAACTGAAGCTTTCTTT
CATSIAPGLLGTEAFF
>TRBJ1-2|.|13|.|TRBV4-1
TGCGCCAGCAGCCAGGTTACAGGGCCCGGCTACACCTTC
CASSQVTGPGYTF
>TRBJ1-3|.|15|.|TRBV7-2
TGTGCCAGCAGCTTAGGTCAGGGAACGGGAAACACCATATATTTT
CASSLGQGTGNTIYF
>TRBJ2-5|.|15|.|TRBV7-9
TGTGCCAGCAGCCACAGGAACGGGACCAAAGTAATCCAGTACTTC
CASSHRNGTKVIQYF
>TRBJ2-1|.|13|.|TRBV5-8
TGTGCCAGCACAAGGACGGTGTACCATGAGCAGTTCTTC
CASTRTVYHEQFF
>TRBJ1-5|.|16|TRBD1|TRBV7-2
TGTGCCAGCAGCTTAGGGGTGGGGGACAGGGGCCGGCCCCAGCATTTT
CASSLGVGDRGRPQHF
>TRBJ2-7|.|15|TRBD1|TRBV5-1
TGCGCCAGCAGCTTCGGGACAGGGGGGGCCTACGAGCAGTACTTC
CASSFGTGGAYEQYF
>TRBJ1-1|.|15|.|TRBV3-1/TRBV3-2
TGTGCCAGCAGCCCCAACTGGGGTGCGAACACTGAAGCTTTCTTT
CASSPNWGANTEAFF
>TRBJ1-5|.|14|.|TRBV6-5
TGTGCCAGCAGTTACAAGAGGGTGCAACAGCCCCAGCATTTT
CASSYKRVQQPQHF
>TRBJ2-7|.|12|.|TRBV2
TGTGCCAGCAGTCCCGCAGGGCTCGAGCAGTACTTC
CASSPAGLEQYF
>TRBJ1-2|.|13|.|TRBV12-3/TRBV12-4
TGTGCCAGCAGTTTACGGGGGAATCGGGGCTACACCTTC
CASSLRGNRGYTF
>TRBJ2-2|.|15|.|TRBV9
TGTGCCACCCAATACAGGAAGGGTAGGGCCGGGGAGCTGTTTTTT
CATQYRKGRAGELFF
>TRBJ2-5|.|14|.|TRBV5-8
TGTGCCAGCAGCTATACAGCAACCTTTGAGACCCAGTACTTC
CASSYTATFETQYF
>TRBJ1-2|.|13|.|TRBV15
TGTGCCACCTCTCGGGGCGCGGACTATGGCTACACCTTC
CATSRGADYGYTF
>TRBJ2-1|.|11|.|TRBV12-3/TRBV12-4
TGTGCCAGCAGTTGGACTGGCCCGCAGTTCTTC
CASSWTGPQFF
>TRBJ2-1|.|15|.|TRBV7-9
TGTGCCAGCAGCCCAGGACAGCCCCCTTGGGATGAGCAGTTCTTC
CASSPGQPPWDEQFF
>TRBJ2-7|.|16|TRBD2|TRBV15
TGTGCCACCAGCAGGGAAGCGGGGGAGCCCTCCTACGAGCAGTACTTC
CATSREAGEPSYEQYF
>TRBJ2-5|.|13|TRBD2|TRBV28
TGTGTAACTAGCGGGGCCTCCCAAGAGACCCAGTACTTC
CVTSGASQETQYF
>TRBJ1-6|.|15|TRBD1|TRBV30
TGTGCCTGGACCCTTCGGACAGGGGCATATTCACCCCTCCACTTT
CAWTLRTGAYSPLHF
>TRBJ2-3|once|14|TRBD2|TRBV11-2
TGTGCCAGCAGCTTAGTTAAGGGACTAGGGGTGGAGTATTTT
CASSLVKGLGVEYF
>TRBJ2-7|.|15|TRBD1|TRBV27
TGTGCCAGCAGTTCCCTCGGACAGGGTCGCTACGAGCAGTACTTC
CASSSLGQGRYEQYF
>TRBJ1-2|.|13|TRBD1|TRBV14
TGTGCCAGCAGCCAAAGGGGACAGGGTGGCTACACCTTC
CASSQRGQGGYTF
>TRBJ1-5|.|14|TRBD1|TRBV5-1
TGCGCCAGCAGCCGTCAGGGGGAGTATCAGCCCCAGCATTTT
CASSRQGEYQPQHF
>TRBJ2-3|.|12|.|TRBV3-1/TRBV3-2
TGTGCCAGCAGCCCCAAAGTAGATACGCAGTATTTT
CASSPKVDTQYF
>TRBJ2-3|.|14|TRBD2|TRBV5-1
TGCGCCAGCAGACAACTAGCGTACACAGATACGCAGTATTTT
CASRQLAYTDTQYF
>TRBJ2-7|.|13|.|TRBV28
TGTGCCAGCAGCCTTACCCCCAACCCCGAGCAGTACTTC
CASSLTPNPEQYF
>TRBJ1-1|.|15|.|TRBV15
TGTGCCACCAGCAGAGTGGGAGGGATGAACACTGAAGCTTTCTTT
CATSRVGGMNTEAFF
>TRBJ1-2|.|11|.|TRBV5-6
TGTGCCAGCAGCTGGGAATATGGCTACACCTTC
CASSWEYGYTF
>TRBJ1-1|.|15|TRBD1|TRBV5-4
TGTGCCAGCAGCTTGGATCAGGGGGGGGGCACTGAAGCTTTCTTT
CASSLDQGGGTEAFF
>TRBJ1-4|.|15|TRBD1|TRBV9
TGTGCCAGCAGCGCAACCAGGGGGTCGAATGAAAAACTGTTTTTT
CASSATRGSNEKLFF
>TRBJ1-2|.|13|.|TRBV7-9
TGTGCCAGCAGCTTAGGCGTCTCGGGGGGCTACACCTTC
CASSLGVSGGYTF
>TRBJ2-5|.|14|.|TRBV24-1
TGTGCCACCGCTCAGGGGGGGGGCAAACAGACCCAGTACTTC
CATAQGGGKQTQYF
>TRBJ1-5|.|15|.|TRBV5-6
TGTGCCAGCAGCTTTGGCCCGAGGGAGTATCAGCCCCAGCATTTT
CASSFGPREYQPQHF
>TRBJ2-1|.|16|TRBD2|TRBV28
TGTGCCAGCAGCATGGTTGCTAGCGGGGGGGCGGGTGAGCAGTTCTTC
CASSMVASGGAGEQFF